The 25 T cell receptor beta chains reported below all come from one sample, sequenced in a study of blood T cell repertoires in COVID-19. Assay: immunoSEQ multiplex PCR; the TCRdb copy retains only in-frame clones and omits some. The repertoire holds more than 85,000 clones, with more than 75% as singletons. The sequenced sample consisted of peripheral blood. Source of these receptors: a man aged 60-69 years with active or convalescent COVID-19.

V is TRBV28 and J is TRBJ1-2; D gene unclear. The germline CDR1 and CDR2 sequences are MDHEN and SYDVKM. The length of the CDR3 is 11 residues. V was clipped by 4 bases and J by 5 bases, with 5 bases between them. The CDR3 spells CASSSGYGYTF. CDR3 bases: TGTGCCAGCAGTTCAGGATATGGCTACACCTTC.

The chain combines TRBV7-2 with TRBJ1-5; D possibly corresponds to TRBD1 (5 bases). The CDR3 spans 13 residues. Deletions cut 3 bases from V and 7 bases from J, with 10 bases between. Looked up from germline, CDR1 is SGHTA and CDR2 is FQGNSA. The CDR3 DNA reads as TGTGCCAGCAGCTTGGGTCAGGGACAGCCCCAGCATTTT. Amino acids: CASSLGQGQPQHF.

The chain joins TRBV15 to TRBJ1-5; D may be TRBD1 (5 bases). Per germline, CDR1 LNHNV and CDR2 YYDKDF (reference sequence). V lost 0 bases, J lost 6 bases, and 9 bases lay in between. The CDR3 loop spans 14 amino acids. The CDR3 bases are TGTGCCACCAGCAGAGATCGGGGGGTTCAGCCCCAGCATTTT. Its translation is CATSRDRGVQPQHF.

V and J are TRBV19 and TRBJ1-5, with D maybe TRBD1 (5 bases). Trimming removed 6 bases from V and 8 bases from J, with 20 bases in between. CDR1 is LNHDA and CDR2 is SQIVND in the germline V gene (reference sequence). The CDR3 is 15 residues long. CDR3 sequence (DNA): TGTGCCAGTAGGCTCGTCAGGGAAGTGGGGAAGCCCCAGCATTTT. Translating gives CASRLVREVGKPQHF.

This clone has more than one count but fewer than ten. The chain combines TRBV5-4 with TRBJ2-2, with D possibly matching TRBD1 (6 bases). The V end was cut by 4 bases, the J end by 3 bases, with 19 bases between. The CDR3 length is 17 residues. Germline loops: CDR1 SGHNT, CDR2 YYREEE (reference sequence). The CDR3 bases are TGTGCCAGCAGCCTTTCCTCAGACAGGACGTACACCGGGGAGCTGTTTTTT. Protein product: CASSLSSDRTYTGELFF.

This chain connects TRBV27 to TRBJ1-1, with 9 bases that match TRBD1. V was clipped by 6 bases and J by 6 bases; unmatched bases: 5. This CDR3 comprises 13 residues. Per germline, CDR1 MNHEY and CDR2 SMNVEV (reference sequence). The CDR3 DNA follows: TGTGCCAGCAGGGTCACAGGGGGCGCTGAAGCTTTCTTT. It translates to CASRVTGGAEAFF.

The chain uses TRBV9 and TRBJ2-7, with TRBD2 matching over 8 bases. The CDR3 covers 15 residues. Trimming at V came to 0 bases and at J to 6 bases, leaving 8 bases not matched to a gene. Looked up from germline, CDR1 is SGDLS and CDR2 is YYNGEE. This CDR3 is CASSVVSSGHGEQYF. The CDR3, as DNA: TGTGCCAGCAGCGTAGTATCTAGCGGGCACGGCGAGCAGTACTTC.

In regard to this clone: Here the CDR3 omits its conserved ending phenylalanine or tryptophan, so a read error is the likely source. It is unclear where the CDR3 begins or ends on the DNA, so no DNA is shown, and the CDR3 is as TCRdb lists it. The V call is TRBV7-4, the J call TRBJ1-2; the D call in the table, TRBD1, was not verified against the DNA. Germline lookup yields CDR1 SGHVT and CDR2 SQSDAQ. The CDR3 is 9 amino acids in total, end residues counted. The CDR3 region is CASRKGAPD.

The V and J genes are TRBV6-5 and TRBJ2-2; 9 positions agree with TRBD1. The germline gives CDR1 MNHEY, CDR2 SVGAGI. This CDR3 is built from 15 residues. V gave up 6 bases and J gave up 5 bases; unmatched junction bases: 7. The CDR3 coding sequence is TGTGCCAGCAGCAGAGGGACAGGGAGAACCGGGGAGCTGTTTTTT. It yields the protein CASSRGTGRTGELFF.

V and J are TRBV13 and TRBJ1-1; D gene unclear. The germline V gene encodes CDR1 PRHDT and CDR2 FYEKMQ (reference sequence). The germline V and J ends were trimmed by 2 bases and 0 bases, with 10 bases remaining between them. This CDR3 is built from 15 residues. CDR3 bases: TGTGCCAGCAGCTTACCGGGAGCTTTGAACACTGAAGCTTTCTTT. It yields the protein CASSLPGALNTEAFF.

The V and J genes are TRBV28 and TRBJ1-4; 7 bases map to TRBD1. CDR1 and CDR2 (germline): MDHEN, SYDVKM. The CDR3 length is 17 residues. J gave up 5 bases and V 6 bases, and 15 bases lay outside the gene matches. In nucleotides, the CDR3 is TGTGCCAGCAGCCCAGGCCTGACAGGGAATAGAAATGAAAAACTGTTTTTT. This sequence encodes CASSPGLTGNRNEKLFF. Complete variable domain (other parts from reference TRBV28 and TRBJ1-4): DVKVTQSSRYLVKRTGEKVFLECVQDMDHENMFWYRQDPGLGLRLIYFSYDVKMKEKGDIPEGYSVSREKKERFSLILESASTNQTSMYLCASSPGLTGNRNEKLFFGSGTQLSVL.

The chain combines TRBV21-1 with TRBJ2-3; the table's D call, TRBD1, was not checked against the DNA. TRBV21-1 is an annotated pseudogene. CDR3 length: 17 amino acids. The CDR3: CASSKGAGTGTTDTQYF. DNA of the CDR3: TGTGCCAGCAGCAAAGGGGCCGGGACAGGGACTACAGATACGCAGTATTTT.

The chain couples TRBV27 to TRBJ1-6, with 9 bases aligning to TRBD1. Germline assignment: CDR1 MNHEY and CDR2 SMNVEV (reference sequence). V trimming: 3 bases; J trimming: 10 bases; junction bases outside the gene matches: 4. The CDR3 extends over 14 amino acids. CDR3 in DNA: TGTGCCAGCAGTTTCAGGGACAGGGCCTCACCCCTCCACTTT. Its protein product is CASSFRDRASPLHF.

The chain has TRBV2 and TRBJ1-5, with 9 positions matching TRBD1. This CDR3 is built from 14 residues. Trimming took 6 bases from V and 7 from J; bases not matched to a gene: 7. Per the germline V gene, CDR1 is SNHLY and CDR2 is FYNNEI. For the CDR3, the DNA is TGTGCCAGCAGCAGGGACAGGGCCTACCAGCCCCAGCATTTT. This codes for CASSRDRAYQPQHF.

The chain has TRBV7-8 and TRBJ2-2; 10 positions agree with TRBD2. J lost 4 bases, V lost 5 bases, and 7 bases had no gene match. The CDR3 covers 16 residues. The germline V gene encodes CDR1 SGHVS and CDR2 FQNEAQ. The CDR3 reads CASSQASGRATGELFF. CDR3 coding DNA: TGTGCCAGCAGCCAGGCTAGCGGGAGAGCCACCGGGGAGCTGTTTTTT. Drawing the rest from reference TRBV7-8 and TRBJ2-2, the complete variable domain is GAGVSQSPRYKVAKRGQDVALRCDPISGHVSLFWYQQALGQGPEFLTYFQNEAQLDKSGLPSDRFFAERPEGSVSTLKIQRTQQEDSAVYLCASSQASGRATGELFFGEGSRLTVL.

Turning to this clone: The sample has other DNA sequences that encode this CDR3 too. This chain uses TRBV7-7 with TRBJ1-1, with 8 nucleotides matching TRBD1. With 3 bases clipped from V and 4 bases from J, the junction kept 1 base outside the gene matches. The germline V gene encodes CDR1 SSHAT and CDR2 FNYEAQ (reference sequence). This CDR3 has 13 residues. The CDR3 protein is CASSFGQGTEAFF. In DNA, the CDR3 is TGTGCCAGCAGCTTCGGACAGGGCACTGAAGCTTTCTTT.

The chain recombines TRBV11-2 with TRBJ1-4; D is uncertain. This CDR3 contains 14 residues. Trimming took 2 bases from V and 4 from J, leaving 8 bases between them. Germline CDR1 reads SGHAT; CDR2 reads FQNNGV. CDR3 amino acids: CASSLIRNNEKLFF. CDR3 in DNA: TGTGCCAGCAGCTTAATTAGAAATAATGAAAAACTGTTTTTT.

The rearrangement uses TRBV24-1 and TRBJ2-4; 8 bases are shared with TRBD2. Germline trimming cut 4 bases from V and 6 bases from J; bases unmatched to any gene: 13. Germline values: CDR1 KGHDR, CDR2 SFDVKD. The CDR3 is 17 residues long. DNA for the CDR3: TGTGCCACCAGTGAGTCGCCTATAGCGGGAAGGAGAAACATTCAGTACTTC. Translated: CATSESPIAGRRNIQYF.

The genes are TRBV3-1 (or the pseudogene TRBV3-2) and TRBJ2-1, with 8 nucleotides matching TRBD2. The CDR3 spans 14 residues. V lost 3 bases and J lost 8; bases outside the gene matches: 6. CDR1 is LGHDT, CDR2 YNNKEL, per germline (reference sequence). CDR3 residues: CASSHREGSYEQFF. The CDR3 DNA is TGTGCCAGCAGCCATCGGGAGGGAAGCTATGAGCAGTTCTTC.

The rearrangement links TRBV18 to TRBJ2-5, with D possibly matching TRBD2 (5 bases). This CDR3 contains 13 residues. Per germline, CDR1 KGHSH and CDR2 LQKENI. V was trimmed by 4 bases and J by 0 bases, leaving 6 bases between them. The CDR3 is CASSRTDQETQYF. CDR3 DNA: TGTGCCAGCTCACGGACTGACCAAGAGACCCAGTACTTC.

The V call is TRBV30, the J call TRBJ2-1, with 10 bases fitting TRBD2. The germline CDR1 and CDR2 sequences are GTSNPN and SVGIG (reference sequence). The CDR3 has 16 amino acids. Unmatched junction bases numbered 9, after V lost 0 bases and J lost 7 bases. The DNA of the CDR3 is TGTGCCTGGAGTGTACGAAGCGGGAGGGCGGGGAATGAGCAGTTCTTC. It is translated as CAWSVRSGRAGNEQFF.

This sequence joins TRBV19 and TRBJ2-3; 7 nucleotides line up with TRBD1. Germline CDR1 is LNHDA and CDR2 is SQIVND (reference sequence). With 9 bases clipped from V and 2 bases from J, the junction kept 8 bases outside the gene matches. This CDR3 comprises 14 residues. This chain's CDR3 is CASRQGLNTDTQYF. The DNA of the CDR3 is TGTGCCAGCAGACAGGGTCTTAACACAGATACGCAGTATTTT. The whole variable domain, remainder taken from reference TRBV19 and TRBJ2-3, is DGGITQSPKYLFRKEGQNVTLSCEQNLNHDAMYWYRQDPGQGLRLIYYSQIVNDFQKGDIAEGYSVSREKKESFPLTVTSAQKNPTAFYLCASRQGLNTDTQYFGPGTRLTVL.

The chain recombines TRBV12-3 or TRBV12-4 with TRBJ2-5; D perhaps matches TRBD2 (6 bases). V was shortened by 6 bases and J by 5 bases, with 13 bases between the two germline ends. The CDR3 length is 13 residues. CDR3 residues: CASRPAGLETQYF. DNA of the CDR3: TGTGCCAGCAGGCCCGCGGGACTTGAGACCCAGTACTTC.

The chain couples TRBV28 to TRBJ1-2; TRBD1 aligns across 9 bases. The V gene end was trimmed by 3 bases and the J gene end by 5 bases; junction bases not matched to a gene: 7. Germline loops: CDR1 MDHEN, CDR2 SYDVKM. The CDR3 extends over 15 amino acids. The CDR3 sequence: CASSFRQGGYYGYTF. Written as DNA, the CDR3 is TGTGCCAGCAGTTTCCGACAGGGGGGGTATTATGGCTACACCTTC.

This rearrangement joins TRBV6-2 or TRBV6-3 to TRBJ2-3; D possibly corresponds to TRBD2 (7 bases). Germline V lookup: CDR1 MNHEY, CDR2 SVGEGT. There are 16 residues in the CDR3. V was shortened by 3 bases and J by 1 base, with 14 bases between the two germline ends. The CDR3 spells CASSYRGAIGTDTQYF. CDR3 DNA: TGTGCCAGCAGTTATCGGGGGGCGATTGGCACAGATACGCAGTATTTT.